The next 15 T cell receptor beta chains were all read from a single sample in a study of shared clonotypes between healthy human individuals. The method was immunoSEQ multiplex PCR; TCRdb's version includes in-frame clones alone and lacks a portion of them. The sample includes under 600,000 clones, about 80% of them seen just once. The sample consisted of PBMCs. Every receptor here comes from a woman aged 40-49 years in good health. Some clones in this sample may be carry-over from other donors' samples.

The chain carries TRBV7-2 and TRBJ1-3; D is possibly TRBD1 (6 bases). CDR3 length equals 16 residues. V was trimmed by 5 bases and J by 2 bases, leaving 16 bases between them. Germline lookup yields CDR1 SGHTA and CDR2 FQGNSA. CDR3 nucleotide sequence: TGTGCCAGCAGCCGTAGGGGGATGGATACTGGAAACACCATATATTTT. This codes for CASSRRGMDTGNTIYF.

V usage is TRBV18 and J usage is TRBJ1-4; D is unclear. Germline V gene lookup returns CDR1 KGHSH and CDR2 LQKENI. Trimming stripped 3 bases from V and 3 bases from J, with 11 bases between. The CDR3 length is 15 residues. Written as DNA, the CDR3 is TGTGCCAGCTCACCGCCAGCAAATTCTAATGAAAAACTGTTTTTT. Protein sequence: CASSPPANSNEKLFF.

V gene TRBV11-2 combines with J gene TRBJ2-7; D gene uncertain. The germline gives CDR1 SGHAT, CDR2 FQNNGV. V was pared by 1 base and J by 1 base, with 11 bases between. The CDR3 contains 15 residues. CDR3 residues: CASSLGLWDSYEQYF. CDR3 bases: TGTGCCAGCAGCTTAGGACTTTGGGATTCCTACGAGCAGTACTTC.

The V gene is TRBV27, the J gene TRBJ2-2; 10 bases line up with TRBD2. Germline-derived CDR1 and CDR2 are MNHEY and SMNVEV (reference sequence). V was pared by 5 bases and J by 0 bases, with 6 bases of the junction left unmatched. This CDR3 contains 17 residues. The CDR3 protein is CASSPRTSGANTGELFF. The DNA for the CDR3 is TGTGCCAGCAGTCCGCGGACTAGCGGAGCGAACACCGGGGAGCTGTTTTTT.

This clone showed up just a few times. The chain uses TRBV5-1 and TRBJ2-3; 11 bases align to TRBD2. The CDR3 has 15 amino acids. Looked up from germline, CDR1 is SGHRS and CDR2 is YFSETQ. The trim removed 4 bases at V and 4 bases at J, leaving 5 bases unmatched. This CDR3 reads CASSKTSGSADTQYF. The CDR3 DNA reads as TGCGCCAGCAGCAAAACTAGCGGGAGCGCAGATACGCAGTATTTT.

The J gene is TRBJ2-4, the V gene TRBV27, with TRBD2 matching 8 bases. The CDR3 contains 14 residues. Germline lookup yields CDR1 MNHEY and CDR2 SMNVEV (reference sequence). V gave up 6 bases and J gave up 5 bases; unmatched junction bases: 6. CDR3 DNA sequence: TGTGCCAGCAGAACGGGACTAGGCGAAAACATTCAGTACTTC. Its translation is CASRTGLGENIQYF.

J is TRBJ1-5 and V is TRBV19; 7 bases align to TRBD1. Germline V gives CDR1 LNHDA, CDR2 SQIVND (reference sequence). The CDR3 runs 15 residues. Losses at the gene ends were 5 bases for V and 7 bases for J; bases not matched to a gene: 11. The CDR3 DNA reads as TGTGCCAGTAGTGGGGCAGGGGGAAGGGGCCAGCCCCAGCATTTT. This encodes CASSGAGGRGQPQHF.

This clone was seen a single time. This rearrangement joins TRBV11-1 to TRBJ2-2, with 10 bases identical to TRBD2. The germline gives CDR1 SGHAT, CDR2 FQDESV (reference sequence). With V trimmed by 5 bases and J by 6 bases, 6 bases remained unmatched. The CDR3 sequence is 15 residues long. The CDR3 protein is CASSPLTSGAGELFF. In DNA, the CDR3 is TGTGCCAGCAGCCCCCTAACTAGCGGGGCCGGGGAGCTGTTTTTT. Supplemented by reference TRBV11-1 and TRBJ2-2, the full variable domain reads EAEVAQSPRYKITEKSQAVAFWCDPISGHATLYWYRQILGQGPELLVQFQDESVVDDSQLPKDRFSAERLKGVDSTLKIQPAELGDSAMYLCASSPLTSGAGELFFGEGSRLTVL.

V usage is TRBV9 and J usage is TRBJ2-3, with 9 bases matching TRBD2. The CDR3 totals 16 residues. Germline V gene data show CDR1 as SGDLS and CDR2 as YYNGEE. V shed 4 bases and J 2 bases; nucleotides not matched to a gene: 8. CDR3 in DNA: TGTGCCAGCAGCCACCTCGGCGGGAGGGCCACAGATACGCAGTATTTT. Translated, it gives CASSHLGGRATDTQYF.

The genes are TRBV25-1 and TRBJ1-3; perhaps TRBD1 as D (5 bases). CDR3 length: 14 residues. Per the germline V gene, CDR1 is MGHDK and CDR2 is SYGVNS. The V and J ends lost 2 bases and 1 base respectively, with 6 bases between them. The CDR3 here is CASSEPGSGNTIYF. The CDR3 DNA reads TGTGCCAGCAGTGAACCAGGGTCTGGAAACACCATATATTTT.

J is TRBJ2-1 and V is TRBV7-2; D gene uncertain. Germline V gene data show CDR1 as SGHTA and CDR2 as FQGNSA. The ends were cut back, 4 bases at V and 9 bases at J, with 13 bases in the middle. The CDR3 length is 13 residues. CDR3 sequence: CASSSAVPSEQFF. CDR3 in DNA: TGTGCCAGCAGCTCGGCCGTCCCCAGTGAGCAGTTCTTC.

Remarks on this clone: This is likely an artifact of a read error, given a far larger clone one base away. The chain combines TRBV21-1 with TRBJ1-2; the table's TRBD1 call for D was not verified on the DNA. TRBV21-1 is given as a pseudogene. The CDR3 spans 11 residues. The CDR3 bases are TGTGCCAGCGGGACAGGGGGGAATGAGACCTTC. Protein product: CASGTGGNETF.

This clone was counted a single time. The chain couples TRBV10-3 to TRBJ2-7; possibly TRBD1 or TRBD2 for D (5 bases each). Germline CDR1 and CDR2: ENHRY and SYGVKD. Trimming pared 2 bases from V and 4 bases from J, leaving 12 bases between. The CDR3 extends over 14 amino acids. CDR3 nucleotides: TGTGCCATCAGTGAGGGGGGAGTACGGTACGAGCAGTACTTC. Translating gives CAISEGGVRYEQYF.

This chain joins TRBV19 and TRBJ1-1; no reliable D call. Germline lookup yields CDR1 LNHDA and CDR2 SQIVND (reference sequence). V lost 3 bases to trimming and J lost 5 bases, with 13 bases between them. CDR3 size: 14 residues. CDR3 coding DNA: TGTGCCAGTAGTATTGGTTCCAGCCGTACTGAAGCTTTCTTT. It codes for CASSIGSSRTEAFF.

The CDR3 DNA reads TGTGCCAGCAGTTCAACTAGCGGCACAGATACGCAGTATTTT. Its protein is CASSSTSGTDTQYF. The chain is built from TRBV9 and TRBJ2-3; 7 bases align to TRBD2. Losses at the gene ends were 5 bases for V and 1 base for J; bases not matched to a gene: 4. CDR3 length equals 14 residues. Germline lookup yields CDR1 SGDLS and CDR2 YYNGEE.